This record looks at one T cell receptor (beta chain) sequence and its context. The antigen is not known. TCRdb's copy holds only in-frame clones and misses some; the assay was immunoSEQ multiplex PCR. The sample carries approximately 130,000 clones, 90% recorded once. This record belongs to a study of T cell responses to AZD1222 COVID-19 vaccine. Turning to the study itself: Pooling covered second doses at about 4 or about 12 weeks. Study observations and caveats: Two AZD1222 administrations were followed by greater Spike-specific TCR breadth and depth.

The TCR sequence derives from an adult in good health. The sample was peripheral blood, taken on day 0 of AZD1222 vaccination.

CDR3 protein: CATSAYITGNEQFF. The CDR3 region has the DNA TGTGCCACCAGTGCCTACATAACGGGGAATGAGCAGTTCTTC. This chain links TRBV24-1 with TRBJ2-1, with a tentative D call TRBD2 (5 bases). The V and J ends lost 5 bases and 7 bases respectively, with 14 bases between them. The CDR3 loop spans 14 amino acids. Germline V gene lookup returns CDR1 KGHDR and CDR2 SFDVKD.